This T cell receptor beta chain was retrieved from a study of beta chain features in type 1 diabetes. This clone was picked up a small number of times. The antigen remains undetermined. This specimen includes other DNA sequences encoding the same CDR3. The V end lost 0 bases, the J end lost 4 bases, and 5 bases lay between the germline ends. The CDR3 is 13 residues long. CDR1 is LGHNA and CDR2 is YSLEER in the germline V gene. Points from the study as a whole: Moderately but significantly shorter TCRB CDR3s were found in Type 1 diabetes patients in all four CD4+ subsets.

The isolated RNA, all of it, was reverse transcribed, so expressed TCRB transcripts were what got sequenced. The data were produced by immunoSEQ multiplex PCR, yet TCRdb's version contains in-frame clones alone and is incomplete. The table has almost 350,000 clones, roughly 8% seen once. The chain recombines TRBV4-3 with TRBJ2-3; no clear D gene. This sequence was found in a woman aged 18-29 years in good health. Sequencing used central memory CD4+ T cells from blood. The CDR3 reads CASSQERADTQYF. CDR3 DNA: TGCGCCAGCAGCCAAGAAAGGGCAGATACGCAGTATTTT.